Below are 30 T cell receptor beta chains sequenced from a single sample in a study of patients and donors after allogeneic stem cell transplantation. TCRdb reprocessed the RT-PCR reads via MiXCR and lists one record per CDR3 protein. Among about 87,000 distinct CDR3 sequences listed, approximately 5.2% were seen once. Sequenced sample: blood, either unsorted or a sorted T cell fraction (not recorded which). The receptor source for this set is a human donor who was either an allogeneic HSCT recipient or a stem cell or donor lymphocyte infusion donor (not recorded which). It is not recorded whose cells these are; they may come from a transplant donor.

J is TRBJ1-1 and V is TRBV7-2; no clear D. The V gene's germline CDR1 is SGHTA and CDR2 FQGNSA. V was trimmed by 2 bases and J by 5 bases, leaving 9 bases between them. The CDR3 spans 13 residues. CDR3 amino acids: CASSLQTVTEAFF. CDR3 nucleotides: TGTGCCAGCAGCTTACAAACAGTAACTGAAGCTTTCTTT.

About this clonotype: An end of the junction does not agree with germline; a read error may underlie this. This chain links TRBV5-6 with TRBJ2-2; no reliable D call. The CDR3 contains 16 residues. CDR1 is SGHDT, CDR2 YYEEEE, per germline. The CDR3 loop is CASNLRGTTHTGELFF. The CDR3 nucleotides read TGTGCCAGCAACTTGAGAGGTACTACCCACACCGGGGAGCTGTTTTTT. Based on the CDR3 plus reference TRBV5-6 and TRBJ2-2, the full variable domain is DAGVTQSPTHLIKTRGQQVTLRCSPKSGHDTVSWYQQALGQGPQFIFQYYEEEERQRGNFPDRFSGHQFPNYSSELNVNALLLGDSALYLCASNLRGTTHTGELFFGEGSRLTVL.

This clonotype was counted at least ten times. The genes are TRBV2 and TRBJ2-4; D might be TRBD1 (6 bases). Deletions cut 4 bases from V and 4 bases from J, with 11 bases between. Germline assignment: CDR1 SNHLY and CDR2 FYNNEI. This CDR3 is 14 amino acids long. The CDR3 here is CASSVGQGKNIQYF. CDR3 DNA: TGTGCCAGCAGTGTGGGGCAGGGGAAAAACATTCAGTACTTC.

This clonotype has at least ten counts. V usage is TRBV11-3 and J usage is TRBJ2-1; TRBD2 is a possible D gene (7 bases). V was clipped by 2 bases and J by 6 bases, with 14 bases between them. Germline V CDR1 and CDR2: SGHNT, YENEEA. The CDR3 runs 15 residues. In nucleotides, the CDR3 is TGTGCCAGCAGCTTATGGGGGGGGGCCTCCAATGAGCAGTTCTTC. The encoded protein is CASSLWGGASNEQFF.

The table lists this clonotype with many counts. The rearrangement uses TRBV4-2 and TRBJ2-7; 8 bases map to TRBD1. CDR1 and CDR2 (germline): LGHNA, YNFKEQ. The CDR3 is made up of 16 amino acids. V trimming: 2 bases; J trimming: 3 bases; junction bases outside the gene matches: 9. The CDR3 reads CASSQQAGTGNYEQYF. The CDR3 nucleotides read TGTGCCAGCAGCCAACAGGCCGGGACAGGAAACTACGAGCAGTACTTC.

This clonotype has a handful of counts. The V gene is TRBV3-1, the J gene TRBJ1-6; D ambiguous. The CDR3 sequence is 13 residues long. V was trimmed by 5 bases and J by 8 bases, leaving 10 bases between them. CDR1 is LGHDT and CDR2 is YNNKEL in the germline V gene (reference sequence). CDR3 nucleotides: TGTGCCAGCAGCTACCCGCCTGATTCACCCCTCCACTTT. Translating it yields CASSYPPDSPLHF.

In its sample, this clonotype was seen many times. The chain carries TRBV10-3 and TRBJ2-7; 13 bases line up with TRBD2. The germline gives CDR1 ENHRY, CDR2 SYGVKD. The CDR3 runs to 14 residues. Trimming cost V 4 bases and J 4 bases; bases outside gene matches: 1. DNA of the CDR3: TGTGCCATCAGTGCGGGACTAGCGGGGTACGAGCAGTACTTC. It translates to CAISAGLAGYEQYF.

CDR3 sequence reads: CASRLDSVNEQFF. The CDR3 nucleotides read TGTGCCAGCAGACTGGACAGCGTCAATGAGCAGTTCTTC. The V and J genes are TRBV7-9 and TRBJ2-1; TRBD1 might be the D (6 bases). The germline CDR1 and CDR2 sequences are SEHNR and FQNEAQ (reference sequence). The CDR3 sequence is 13 residues long. Trimming shortened V by 6 bases and J by 6 bases, and 12 bases separated the two germline ends.

This clonotype was observed many times. The chain employs TRBV12-3 or TRBV12-4 and TRBJ2-1; 10 nucleotides match TRBD2. CDR3 length equals 15 residues. V lost 7 bases to trimming and J lost 3 bases; unmatched junction nucleotides: 6. CDR3 coding DNA: TGTGCCAGCATCTTAAGCGGGGGGGACTACAATGAGCAGTTCTTC. The encoded protein is CASILSGGDYNEQFF.

The rearrangement uses TRBV10-3 and TRBJ2-2; a weak D match, TRBD1 (5 bases). CDR1 is ENHRY, CDR2 SYGVKD, per germline. Trimming removed 8 bases at V and 2 bases at J, with 9 bases between. The CDR3 length is 13 residues. The CDR3, as DNA: TGTGCCATCGGACAACTAAACACCGGGGAGCTGTTTTTT. As protein: CAIGQLNTGELFF.

This clonotype was observed a handful of times. The genes are TRBV5-6 and TRBJ1-4; tentatively, D is TRBD1 (6 bases). The CDR3 has 16 amino acids. Looked up from germline, CDR1 is SGHDT and CDR2 is YYEEEE. Deletions cut 4 bases from V and 0 bases from J, with 13 bases between. CDR3 loop: CASSPLGGSTNEKLFF. The CDR3 coding sequence is TGTGCCAGCAGCCCCCTAGGGGGGTCAACTAATGAAAAACTGTTTTTT.

The chain couples TRBV19 to TRBJ2-1; TRBD2 matches at 10 bases. CDR3 length: 13 residues. Losses at the gene ends were 6 bases for V and 9 bases for J; bases not matched to a gene: 5. Germline loops: CDR1 LNHDA, CDR2 SQIVND (reference sequence). The CDR3 DNA follows: TGTGCCAGTAGAGTGTTAGCGGGGGGTGAGCAGTTCTTC. This codes for CASRVLAGGEQFF. The entire variable domain, with the rest obtained from reference TRBV19 and TRBJ2-1, is as follows: DGGITQSPKYLFRKEGQNVTLSCEQNLNHDAMYWYRQDPGQGLRLIYYSQIVNDFQKGDIAEGYSVSREKKESFPLTVTSAQKNPTAFYLCASRVLAGGEQFFGPGTRLTVL.

This clonotype was seen repeatedly, ten times or more. CDR3 in amino acids: CASSLSGELDTQYF. CDR3 nucleotides: TGTGCCAGCAGCTTATCGGGAGAGTTAGATACGCAGTATTTT. The chain employs TRBV13 and TRBJ2-3; D may be TRBD2 (6 bases). V lost 2 bases and J lost 5, with 11 bases in between. The CDR3 runs to 14 residues. Per the germline V gene, CDR1 is PRHDT and CDR2 is FYEKMQ (reference sequence).

This clonotype appeared many times. This chain uses TRBV9 with TRBJ1-2; no clear D gene. The CDR3 is made up of 13 amino acids. Germline lookup yields CDR1 SGDLS and CDR2 YYNGEE. V shed 1 base and J shed 2 bases, with 6 bases lying between them. The DNA of the CDR3 is TGTGCCAGCAGCGTAAACACGAACTATGGCTACACCTTC. Amino acid sequence: CASSVNTNYGYTF.

This clonotype was seen many times. J is TRBJ2-2 and V is TRBV19, with a tentative D call TRBD1 (6 bases). With 6 bases removed from V and 0 bases from J, the gap between germline ends came to 11 bases. CDR1 is LNHDA and CDR2 is SQIVND in the germline V gene (reference sequence). This CDR3 has 15 residues. The CDR3 coding sequence is TGTGCCAGTAGGAGGGACAACGCGAACACCGGGGAGCTGTTTTTT. Its protein is CASRRDNANTGELFF.

This clonotype has a count of ten or more. The chain links TRBV2 to TRBJ2-7; 8 bases are shared with TRBD2. Germline V CDR1 and CDR2: SNHLY, FYNNEI. The CDR3 spans 14 residues. The J segment lost 1 base and the V segment lost 2 bases, leaving 1 base of the junction unmatched. This CDR3 is CASSETSGSYEQYF. CDR3 in DNA: TGTGCCAGCAGTGAAACTAGCGGTTCCTACGAGCAGTACTTC.

This clonotype was counted many times. The genes are TRBV5-1 and TRBJ1-1; TRBD1 matches 8 bases. The CDR3 is made up of 17 amino acids. CDR1 and CDR2 from the germline V gene are SGHRS and YFSETQ. V shed 0 bases, J shed 1 base, and the junction held 8 bases outside the gene matches. CDR3 protein: CASSLDLTGAGNTEAFF. CDR3 DNA: TGCGCCAGCAGCTTGGATTTGACAGGGGCGGGGAACACTGAAGCTTTCTTT.

This clonotype was seen ten or more times. The chain is built from TRBV19 and TRBJ1-5; perhaps TRBD1 as D (5 bases). In germline, CDR1 is LNHDA, CDR2 SQIVND (reference sequence). The CDR3 loop spans 15 amino acids. Trimming pared 2 bases from V and 4 bases from J, leaving 12 bases between. The CDR3 coding sequence is TGTGCCAGTAGTATATGGGGGGAAGAAAATCAGCCCCAGCATTTT. It codes for CASSIWGEENQPQHF.

This clonotype came up many times. The chain combines TRBV7-2 with TRBJ1-2, with D perhaps TRBD1 (5 bases). The CDR3 length is 15 residues. Germline V gene sequence: CDR1 SGHTA, CDR2 FQGNSA. The V end was cut by 5 bases, the J end by 7 bases, with 20 bases between. The CDR3 loop is CASSPGTTATGGYTF. CDR3 coding DNA: TGTGCCAGCAGCCCCGGAACGACAGCGACGGGTGGCTACACCTTC. Together with reference TRBV7-2 and TRBJ1-2, the CDR3 gives the full variable domain: GAGVSQSPSNKVTEKGKDVELRCDPISGHTALYWYRQSLGQGLEFLIYFQGNSAPDKSGLPSDRFSAERTGGSVSTLTIQRTQQEDSAVYLCASSPGTTATGGYTFGSGTRLTVV.

Ten or more counts support this clonotype. The V and J genes are TRBV5-1 and TRBJ2-5, with D possibly matching TRBD1 (7 bases). Deletions cut 4 bases from V and 4 bases from J, with 17 bases between. The germline CDR1 and CDR2 sequences are SGHRS and YFSETQ. CDR3 length equals 15 residues. The CDR3 DNA sequence: TGCGCCAGCAGCGTCGGAGGGACAGCTTCAGAGACCCAGTACTTC. Protein: CASSVGGTASETQYF.

This clonotype was observed many times. The chain is built from TRBV29-1 and TRBJ1-1; no firm D call. CDR1 is SQVTM and CDR2 is ANQGSEA in the germline V gene. This CDR3 is 12 amino acids long. Trimming took off 8 bases at V and 5 bases at J, with 15 bases between the two ends. The CDR3 reads CSFGPARTEAFF. The CDR3 DNA reads as TGCAGCTTCGGTCCCGCACGGACTGAAGCTTTCTTT.

This clonotype was seen ten or more times. The chain uses TRBV5-1 and TRBJ2-1; D ambiguous. Trimming shortened V by 1 base and J by 5 bases, and 13 bases separated the two germline ends. CDR1 and CDR2 from the germline V gene are SGHRS and YFSETQ. This CDR3 is built from 15 residues. The CDR3 nucleotides are TGCGCCAGCAGCTTGATTCCTGGCCTCGACAATGAGCAGTTCTTC. It translates to CASSLIPGLDNEQFF.

This clonotype was seen repeatedly, ten times or more. The chain carries TRBV27 and TRBJ2-1; TRBD2 aligns across 7 bases. The CDR3 runs to 12 residues. The germline V gene has CDR1 MNHEY and CDR2 SMNVEV (reference sequence). V lost 8 bases to trimming and J lost 5 bases; unmatched junction nucleotides: 3. In nucleotides, the CDR3 is TGTGCCAGCGGGAGGGCCCACAATGAGCAGTTCTTC. Protein: CASGRAHNEQFF.

This clonotype was detected many times. This sequence joins TRBV2 and TRBJ1-1; possibly TRBD1 for D (5 bases). The V end lost 1 base, the J end lost 1 base, and 10 bases lay between the germline ends. Per germline, CDR1 SNHLY and CDR2 FYNNEI. The CDR3 consists of 15 residues. In DNA, the CDR3 is TGTGCCAGCAGTGAAGAGAAGGGGAGGAACACTGAAGCTTTCTTT. Its protein is CASSEEKGRNTEAFF.

This clonotype showed up many times. The CDR3 loop reads CASSPQGRNTEAFF. CDR3 DNA: TGTGCCAGCTCACCCCAGGGGCGCAACACTGAAGCTTTCTTT. The chain joins TRBV18 to TRBJ1-1; tentatively, D is TRBD1 (6 bases). The V end lost 3 bases, the J end lost 2 bases, and 10 bases lay between the germline ends. Per germline, CDR1 KGHSH and CDR2 LQKENI. CDR3 length: 14 residues.

The gene calls are TRBV7-2 and TRBJ1-2, with unresolved D. The CDR3 has 13 residues. V was shortened by 1 base and J by 7 bases, with 10 bases between the two germline ends. Germline CDR1 SGHTA, CDR2 FQGNSA. Here the CDR3 DNA reads TGTGCCAGCAGCTTAGGTGGAGGGAGTGGCTACACCTTC. Amino acid sequence: CASSLGGGSGYTF. The full variable domain, its missing parts supplied by reference TRBV7-2 and TRBJ1-2, is GAGVSQSPSNKVTEKGKDVELRCDPISGHTALYWYRQSLGQGLEFLIYFQGNSAPDKSGLPSDRFSAERTGGSVSTLTIQRTQQEDSAVYLCASSLGGGSGYTFGSGTRLTVV.

Ten or more counts support this clonotype. The chain joins TRBV28 to TRBJ1-2; TRBD1 matches 8 bases. This CDR3 has 13 residues. Looked up from germline, CDR1 is MDHEN and CDR2 is SYDVKM. J gave up 5 bases and V 8 bases, and 7 bases lay outside the gene matches. The CDR3 DNA sequence: TGTGCCAGCCGACAGGGGCGATCTTATGGCTACACCTTC. The encoded protein is CASRQGRSYGYTF.

This clonotype was observed many times. V gene TRBV14 combines with J gene TRBJ2-7, with TRBD1 matching 10 bases. J was trimmed by 5 bases and V by 4 bases; bases with no gene match: 5. This CDR3 is built from 14 residues. Germline assignment: CDR1 SGHDN and CDR2 FVKESK. The DNA for the CDR3 is TGTGCCAGCAGCCTGGGACAGGGGTTCCACGAGCAGTACTTC. This translates into CASSLGQGFHEQYF.

This clonotype showed up many times. This rearrangement joins TRBV5-1 to TRBJ2-3, with no clear D. Looked up from germline, CDR1 is SGHRS and CDR2 is YFSETQ. V lost 2 bases to trimming and J lost 0 bases, with 10 bases between them. The CDR3 length is 15 residues. The DNA for the CDR3 is TGCGCCAGCAGCTTATTGGCAGGTAGCACAGATACGCAGTATTTT. Translating gives CASSLLAGSTDTQYF.

A note on this clonotype: This may stem from a read error, because a much larger clone lies one nucleotide away. The rearrangement uses TRBV18 and TRBJ2-1; 10 bases fit TRBD2. The CDR3 runs to 15 residues. Germline CDR1 reads KGHSH; CDR2 reads LQKENI. The CDR3 region has the DNA TGTGCCAGATCACCACCTAGCGGGAGTAAAGATGAGCAGTTCTTC. The encoded protein is CARSPPSGSKDEQFF.